One and the same sample provided the 21 T cell receptor beta chains below, sequenced in a study of control samples from healthy donors and cancer patients. TCRdb's table, derived via immunoSEQ multiplex PCR, lists solely in-frame clones and lacks some. The sample has around 110,000 clones, 93% seen once; the top ten hold more than 2%. The specimen was blood. These receptor sequences come from a man aged 30 to 39 in good health.

V is TRBV9 and J is TRBJ1-1; TRBD1 is a possible D gene (6 bases). Between the trimmed V and J ends, which lost 3 bases and 4 bases, there was a span of 16 bases. The CDR3 totals 15 residues. Germline loops: CDR1 SGDLS, CDR2 YYNGEE. The CDR3 region is CASSGEQGRTTEAFF. CDR3 bases: TGTGCCAGCAGCGGAGAACAGGGTAGAACCACTGAAGCTTTCTTT.

The chain joins TRBV7-2 to TRBJ2-5; the match to TRBD2 covers 13 bases. This CDR3 has 15 amino acids. The V gene's germline CDR1 is SGHTA and CDR2 FQGNSA. The V segment lost 5 bases and the J segment 7 bases; nucleotides outside the gene matches: 7. This CDR3 is CASSPGTSGAGTQYF. In nucleotides, the CDR3 is TGTGCCAGCAGCCCGGGGACTAGCGGGGCGGGGACCCAGTACTTC. Drawing the rest from reference TRBV7-2 and TRBJ2-5, the complete variable domain is GAGVSQSPSNKVTEKGKDVELRCDPISGHTALYWYRQSLGQGLEFLIYFQGNSAPDKSGLPSDRFSAERTGGSVSTLTIQRTQQEDSAVYLCASSPGTSGAGTQYFGPGTRLLVL.

The chain employs TRBV5-6 and TRBJ2-5; 12 bases align to TRBD1. Germline-derived CDR1 and CDR2 are SGHDT and YYEEEE. V shed 4 bases, J shed 5 bases, and the junction held 6 bases outside the gene matches. The CDR3 totals 15 residues. The CDR3 nucleotides are TGTGCCAGCAGCCCCGGGACAGGGGGCGTTGAGACCCAGTACTTC. Protein product: CASSPGTGGVETQYF.

The chain links TRBV5-1 to TRBJ2-3; tentative D call: TRBD2 (5 bases). The CDR3 sequence is 15 residues long. Between the trimmed V and J ends, which lost 3 bases and 1 base, there was a span of 12 bases. Per the germline V gene, CDR1 is SGHRS and CDR2 is YFSETQ. CDR3 DNA sequence: TGCGCCAGCAGCTCCCGGACTCCCGGCACAGATACGCAGTATTTT. It encodes CASSSRTPGTDTQYF.

The chain couples TRBV19 to TRBJ2-1; 9 bases map to TRBD1. CDR1 and CDR2 from the germline V gene are LNHDA and SQIVND (reference sequence). The CDR3 is made up of 18 amino acids. Trimming took 7 bases from V and 7 from J; bases not matched to a gene: 20. The CDR3 protein is CASTQTGGSGGVRNEQFF. For the CDR3, the DNA is TGTGCCAGTACCCAGACAGGGGGGAGCGGAGGGGTGAGGAATGAGCAGTTCTTC. The whole variable domain, filled in from reference TRBV19 and TRBJ2-1, reads DGGITQSPKYLFRKEGQNVTLSCEQNLNHDAMYWYRQDPGQGLRLIYYSQIVNDFQKGDIAEGYSVSREKKESFPLTVTSAQKNPTAFYLCASTQTGGSGGVRNEQFFGPGTRLTVL.

This clone has ten or more counts. This rearrangement joins TRBV7-9 to TRBJ1-2; D gene uncertain. The CDR3 covers 12 residues. Trimming left V 5 bases short and J 8 bases short, with 12 bases between. The germline CDR1 and CDR2 sequences are SEHNR and FQNEAQ (reference sequence). Written as DNA, the CDR3 is TGTGCCAGCAGCCCTGGGGAGGAAGGCTACACCTTC. It translates to CASSPGEEGYTF.

This clone is a singleton in its sample. This chain connects TRBV24-1 to TRBJ2-2, with a tentative D call TRBD1 (6 bases). The CDR3 spans 16 residues. The V gene lost 5 bases and the J gene lost 0 bases, with 12 bases spanning the gap. Germline lookup yields CDR1 KGHDR and CDR2 SFDVKD. The CDR3 region is CATSALDRPNTGELFF. CDR3 DNA: TGTGCCACCAGTGCCCTAGACAGGCCGAACACCGGGGAGCTGTTTTTT.

The chain combines TRBV6-5 with TRBJ1-1; D ambiguous. Trimming removed 5 bases from V and 4 bases from J, with 17 bases in between. Germline loops: CDR1 MNHEY, CDR2 SVGAGI. There are 15 residues in the CDR3. CDR3 coding DNA: TGTGCCAGCAGTACTCGAGGGCTTCAGGCCACTGAAGCTTTCTTT. Amino acid sequence: CASSTRGLQATEAFF.

This clone has more than one count but fewer than ten. The J gene is TRBJ1-2, the V gene TRBV2, with no clear D. In germline, CDR1 is SNHLY, CDR2 FYNNEI. This CDR3 has 15 residues. Trimming stripped 10 bases from V and 1 base from J, with 19 bases between. The CDR3 DNA follows: TGTGCCACCTCGATTGGAAGCACCGTTAACTATGGCTACACCTTC. As protein: CATSIGSTVNYGYTF.

The chain combines TRBV7-2 with TRBJ1-4; 8 positions agree with TRBD1. CDR1 and CDR2 (germline): SGHTA, FQGNSA. The CDR3 has 15 residues. The V and J ends lost 2 bases and 7 bases, in that order; junction bases with no gene match: 6. In DNA form, the CDR3 reads TGTGCCAGCAGCTTACTTACAGGGGGGGTTGAAAAACTGTTTTTT. This encodes CASSLLTGGVEKLFF.

The chain couples TRBV2 to TRBJ1-5; no clear D gene. The CDR3 is made up of 12 amino acids. Germline V gene data show CDR1 as SNHLY and CDR2 as FYNNEI. Trimming took off 6 bases at V and 8 bases at J, with 11 bases between the two ends. The CDR3 DNA follows: TGTGCCAGCAGGGACGGTCCAGAGCCCCAGCATTTT. Translation: CASRDGPEPQHF. Combining the CDR3 with reference TRBV2 and TRBJ1-5 gives the whole variable domain EPEVTQTPSHQVTQMGQEVILRCVPISNHLYFYWYRQILGQKVEFLVSFYNNEISEKSEIFDDQFSVERPDGSNFTLKIRSTKLEDSAMYFCASRDGPEPQHFGDGTRLSIL.

The chain carries TRBV10-2 and TRBJ1-5; no clear D gene. The CDR3 is 17 amino acids. V was shortened by 6 bases and J by 0 bases, with 18 bases between the two germline ends. Germline CDR1 is WSHSY and CDR2 is SAAADI. The CDR3 loop reads CASRSGPEVYSNQPQHF. The CDR3 coding sequence is TGCGCCAGCAGGAGCGGGCCCGAAGTCTATAGCAATCAGCCCCAGCATTTT.

The V call is TRBV6-2 or TRBV6-3, the J call TRBJ2-7; weak D call: TRBD1 (5 bases). Trimming stripped 6 bases from V and 2 bases from J, with 14 bases between. Germline V gives CDR1 MNHEY, CDR2 SVGEGT. The CDR3 loop spans 14 amino acids. The CDR3 coding sequence is TGTGCCAGCAGCCCCCGTCAAGGGGCCTACGAGCAGTACGTC. This translates into CASSPRQGAYEQYV.

This chain joins TRBV9 and TRBJ2-2; TRBD1 matches at 7 bases. The CDR3 is made up of 18 amino acids. With 3 bases clipped from V and 3 bases from J, the junction kept 14 bases outside the gene matches. Germline lookup yields CDR1 SGDLS and CDR2 YYNGEE. The CDR3 nucleotides read TGTGCCAGCAGCGACTCGAGTTCCGGGACAGAATACACCGGGGAGCTGTTTTTT. Protein: CASSDSSSGTEYTGELFF.

This rearrangement joins TRBV30 to TRBJ1-1, with D tentatively TRBD1 (5 bases). CDR3 size: 12 residues. The V gene lost 4 bases and the J gene lost 1 base, with 7 bases spanning the gap. Germline V gene sequence: CDR1 GTSNPN, CDR2 SVGIG (reference sequence). The CDR3: CAWNGQNTEAFF. In nucleotides, the CDR3 is TGTGCCTGGAATGGACAGAACACTGAAGCTTTCTTT. The full variable domain, completed using reference TRBV30 and TRBJ1-1, is SQTIHQWPATLVQPVGSPLSLECTVEGTSNPNLYWYRQAAGRGLQLLFYSVGIGQISSEVPQNLSASRPQDRQFILSSKKLLLSDSGFYLCAWNGQNTEAFFGQGTRLTVV.

This clone was detected only once. V is TRBV2 and J is TRBJ2-7; 8 bases are a match to TRBD1. With V trimmed by 5 bases and J by 6 bases, 9 bases remained unmatched. This CDR3 region has 14 residues. Germline CDR1 is SNHLY and CDR2 is FYNNEI. CDR3 amino acids: CASSSGTGSLEQYF. CDR3 bases: TGTGCCAGCAGTTCCGGGACAGGTTCGCTCGAGCAGTACTTC.

A remark on this clone: The sample carries other DNA sequences with the same CDR3. V is TRBV5-1 and J is TRBJ1-1; D might be TRBD1 (5 bases). This CDR3 spans 14 amino acids. Germline CDR1 reads SGHRS; CDR2 reads YFSETQ. Trimming took 3 bases from V and 1 from J, leaving 10 bases between them. The CDR3 DNA reads TGCGCCAGCAGCTCCCAAACAGGGAACACTGAAGCTTTCTTT. Its translation: CASSSQTGNTEAFF. The whole variable domain, filled in from reference TRBV5-1 and TRBJ1-1, reads KAGVTQTPRYLIKTRGQQVTLSCSPISGHRSVSWYQQTPGQGLQFLFEYFSETQRNKGNFPGRFSGRQFSNSRSEMNVSTLELGDSALYLCASSSQTGNTEAFFGQGTRLTVV.

J is TRBJ1-1 and V is TRBV29-1; no reliable D call. Between the trimmed V and J ends, which lost 5 bases and 3 bases, there was a span of 16 bases. The CDR3 length is 14 residues. The germline CDR1 and CDR2 sequences are SQVTM and ANQGSEA. This CDR3 reads CSVSRNWYDTEAFF. The CDR3 DNA reads as TGCAGCGTTAGTAGGAACTGGTACGACACTGAAGCTTTCTTT.

The chain carries TRBV5-1 and TRBJ2-1; 9 bases map to TRBD1. The CDR3 runs to 17 residues. V lost 4 bases and J lost 7; bases outside the gene matches: 15. CDR1 and CDR2 (germline): SGHRS, YFSETQ. The CDR3: CASSLKPGQGFRNEQFF. The CDR3 nucleotides read TGCGCCAGCAGCCTGAAACCGGGACAGGGTTTTAGGAATGAGCAGTTCTTC. Combining the CDR3 with reference TRBV5-1 and TRBJ2-1 gives the whole variable domain KAGVTQTPRYLIKTRGQQVTLSCSPISGHRSVSWYQQTPGQGLQFLFEYFSETQRNKGNFPGRFSGRQFSNSRSEMNVSTLELGDSALYLCASSLKPGQGFRNEQFFGPGTRLTVL.

This chain links TRBV2 with TRBJ1-2; no clear D gene. Between the trimmed V and J ends, which lost 2 bases and 8 bases, there was a span of 12 bases. Germline loops: CDR1 SNHLY, CDR2 FYNNEI. This CDR3 has 13 residues. The CDR3 loop is CASSERGRQGYTF. CDR3 coding DNA: TGTGCCAGCAGTGAACGAGGACGGCAGGGCTACACCTTC. Together with reference TRBV2 and TRBJ1-2, the CDR3 gives the full variable domain: EPEVTQTPSHQVTQMGQEVILRCVPISNHLYFYWYRQILGQKVEFLVSFYNNEISEKSEIFDDQFSVERPDGSNFTLKIRSTKLEDSAMYFCASSERGRQGYTFGSGTRLTVV.

The chain employs TRBV4-1 and TRBJ2-7; 7 bases match TRBD2. CDR1 is MGHRA and CDR2 is YSYEKL in the germline V gene. The trim removed 1 base at V and 6 bases at J, leaving 12 bases unmatched. The CDR3 runs 16 residues. This chain's CDR3 is CASSQGYPSGPREQYF. In DNA form, the CDR3 reads TGCGCCAGCAGCCAAGGGTACCCTAGCGGCCCTCGCGAGCAGTACTTC.